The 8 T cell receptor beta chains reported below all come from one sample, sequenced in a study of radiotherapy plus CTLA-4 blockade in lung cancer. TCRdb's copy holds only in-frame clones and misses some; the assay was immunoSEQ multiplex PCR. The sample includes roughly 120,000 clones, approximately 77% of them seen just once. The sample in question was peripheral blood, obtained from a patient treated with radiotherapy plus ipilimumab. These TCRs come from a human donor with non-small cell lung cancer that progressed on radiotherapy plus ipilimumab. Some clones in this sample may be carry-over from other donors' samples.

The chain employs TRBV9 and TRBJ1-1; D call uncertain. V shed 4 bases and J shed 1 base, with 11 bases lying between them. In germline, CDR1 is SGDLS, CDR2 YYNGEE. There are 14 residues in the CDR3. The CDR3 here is CASSPLAGNTEAFF. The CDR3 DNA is TGTGCCAGCAGCCCCCTGGCGGGGAACACTGAAGCTTTCTTT.

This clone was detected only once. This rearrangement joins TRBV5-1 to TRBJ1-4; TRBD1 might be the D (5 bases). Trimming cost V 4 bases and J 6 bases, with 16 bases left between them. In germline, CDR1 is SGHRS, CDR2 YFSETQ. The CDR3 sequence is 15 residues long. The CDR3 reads CASSGGDPQDEKLFF. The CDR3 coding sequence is TGCGCCAGCAGCGGAGGGGACCCCCAGGATGAAAAACTGTTTTTT.

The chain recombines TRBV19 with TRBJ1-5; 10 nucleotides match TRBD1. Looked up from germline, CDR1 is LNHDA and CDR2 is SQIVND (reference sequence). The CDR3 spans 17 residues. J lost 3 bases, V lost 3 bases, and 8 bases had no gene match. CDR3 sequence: CASSILGQGGTNQPQHF. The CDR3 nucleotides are TGTGCCAGTAGTATTCTTGGACAGGGGGGCACCAATCAGCCCCAGCATTTT.

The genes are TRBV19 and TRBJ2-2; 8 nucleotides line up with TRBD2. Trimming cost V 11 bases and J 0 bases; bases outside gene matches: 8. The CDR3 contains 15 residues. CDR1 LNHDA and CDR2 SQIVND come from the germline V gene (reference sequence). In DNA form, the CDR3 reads TGTGCCGCCCGGGGGGGGTCCTCGAACACCGGGGAGCTGTTTTTT. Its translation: CAARGGSSNTGELFF.

CDR3 residues: CASSSGSGESTDTQYF. CDR3 DNA sequence: TGTGCCAGCAGCTCCGGGTCAGGGGAATCGACAGATACGCAGTATTTT. The J gene is TRBJ2-3, the V gene TRBV5-4; D is perhaps TRBD1 (6 bases). Trimming removed 3 bases at V and 3 bases at J, with 17 bases between. In germline, CDR1 is SGHNT, CDR2 YYREEE (reference sequence). This CDR3 comprises 16 residues.

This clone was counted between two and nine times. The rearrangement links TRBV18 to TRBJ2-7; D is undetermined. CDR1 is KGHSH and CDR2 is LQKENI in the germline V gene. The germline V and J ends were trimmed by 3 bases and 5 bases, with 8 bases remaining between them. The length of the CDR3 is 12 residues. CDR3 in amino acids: CASSPQGNEQYF. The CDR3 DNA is TGTGCCAGCTCACCCCAAGGGAACGAGCAGTACTTC.

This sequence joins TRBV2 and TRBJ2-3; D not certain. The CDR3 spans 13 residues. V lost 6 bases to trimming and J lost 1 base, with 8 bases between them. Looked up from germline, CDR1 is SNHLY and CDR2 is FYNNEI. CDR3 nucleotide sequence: TGTGCCAGCAGGCGACTGGGCACAGATACGCAGTATTTT. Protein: CASRRLGTDTQYF.

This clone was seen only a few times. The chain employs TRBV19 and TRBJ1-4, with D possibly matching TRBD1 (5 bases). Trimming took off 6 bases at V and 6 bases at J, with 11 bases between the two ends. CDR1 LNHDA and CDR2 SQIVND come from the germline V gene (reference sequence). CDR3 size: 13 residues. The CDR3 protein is CASRLGRHEKLFF. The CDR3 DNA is TGTGCCAGTAGGCTGGGACGGCATGAAAAACTGTTTTTT. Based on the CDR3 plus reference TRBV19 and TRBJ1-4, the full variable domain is DGGITQSPKYLFRKEGQNVTLSCEQNLNHDAMYWYRQDPGQGLRLIYYSQIVNDFQKGDIAEGYSVSREKKESFPLTVTSAQKNPTAFYLCASRLGRHEKLFFGSGTQLSVL.